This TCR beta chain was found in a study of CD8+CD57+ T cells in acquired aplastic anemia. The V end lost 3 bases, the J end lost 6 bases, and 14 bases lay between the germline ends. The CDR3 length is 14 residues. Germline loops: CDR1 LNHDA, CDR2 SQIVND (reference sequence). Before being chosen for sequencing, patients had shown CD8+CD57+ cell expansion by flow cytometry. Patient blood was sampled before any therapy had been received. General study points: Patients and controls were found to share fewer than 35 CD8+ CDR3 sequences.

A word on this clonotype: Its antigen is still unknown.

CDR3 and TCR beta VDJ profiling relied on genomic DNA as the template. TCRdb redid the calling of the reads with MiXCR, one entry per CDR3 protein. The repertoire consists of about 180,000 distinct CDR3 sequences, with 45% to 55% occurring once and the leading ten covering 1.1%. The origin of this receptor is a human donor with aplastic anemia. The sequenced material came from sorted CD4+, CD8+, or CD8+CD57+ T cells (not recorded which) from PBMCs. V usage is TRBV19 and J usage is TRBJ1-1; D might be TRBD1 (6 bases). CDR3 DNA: TGTGCCAGTAGTATCCTGGGGGCTAGGGCTGAAGCTTTCTTT. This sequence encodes CASSILGARAEAFF.